The rows below give T cell receptor beta chains drawn from one sample of a study of blood T cell repertoires in COVID-19. Sequencing was performed with immunoSEQ multiplex PCR; in TCRdb, only in-frame clones are kept and a portion is missing. This sample has 100,000 to 150,000 clones, with around four fifths found just once. The material sequenced was peripheral blood. All receptors derive from a man of 80 years or more with active or convalescent COVID-19. CDR3s include the opening cysteine and the closing phenylalanine or tryptophan. A D gene is named only where the DNA matches it firmly. Where a row states a size, it is once, few, many or the class of an expanded clone; other rows omit it.

D	V	J	size	CDR3	DNA
NA	TRBV5-1	TRBJ2-7	NA	CASSLGLFGEQYF	TGCGCCAGCAGCTTGGGACTCTTCGGAGAGCAGTACTTC
NA	TRBV7-2	TRBJ2-5	once	CASSLSWGVQETQYF	TGTGCCAGCAGCTTATCATGGGGGGTCCAAGAGACCCAGTACTTC
NA	TRBV2	TRBJ1-1	NA	CASSSDSAEAFF	TGTGCCAGCAGTTCGGACAGTGCTGAAGCTTTCTTT
NA	TRBV24-1	TRBJ2-2	NA	CATSVGATGELFF	TGTGCCACCAGTGTAGGGGCCACCGGGGAGCTGTTTTTT
TRBD2	TRBV7-2	TRBJ2-5	NA	CASSLEVSGETQYF	TGTGCCAGCAGCTTAGAGGTTAGCGGGGAGACCCAGTACTTC
TRBD2	TRBV3-1/TRBV3-2	TRBJ2-7	NA	CASSPTLAGGPSEQYF	TGTGCCAGCAGCCCAACCTTGGCGGGGGGGCCAAGCGAGCAGTACTTC
NA	TRBV4-2	TRBJ2-6	NA	CASSPRGTPTLDSGANVLTF	TGTGCCAGCAGCCCCCGTGGCACACCGACTCTGGACTCTGGGGCCAACGTCCTGACTTTC
NA	TRBV5-4	TRBJ1-1	NA	CASNPGTQNTEAFF	TGTGCCAGCAACCCCGGGACACAGAACACTGAAGCTTTCTTT
TRBD2	TRBV7-8	TRBJ2-3	few	CASRTGTNTDTQYF	TGTGCCAGCAGAACCGGGACTAACACAGATACGCAGTATTTT
NA	TRBV6-6	TRBJ1-1	once	CASSPSETNTEAFF	TGTGCCAGCAGTCCTAGCGAGACGAACACTGAAGCTTTCTTT
TRBD1	TRBV5-1	TRBJ1-4	NA	CASRDTGAINEKLFF	TGCGCCAGCAGAGATACAGGGGCTATTAATGAAAAACTGTTTTTT
TRBD2	TRBV18	TRBJ2-1	NA	CASSATSGGSSYNEQFF	TGTGCCAGCTCCGCGACTAGCGGGGGGAGCTCCTACAATGAGCAGTTCTTC
TRBD2	TRBV19	TRBJ2-5	NA	CASKASGGPLQETQYF	TGTGCCAGTAAGGCTAGCGGGGGGCCCCTCCAAGAGACCCAGTACTTC
TRBD2	TRBV19	TRBJ2-3	NA	CASNARLAGSTDTQYF	TGTGCCAGTAACGCACGACTAGCGGGAAGCACAGATACGCAGTATTTT
TRBD1	TRBV5-1	TRBJ2-3	NA	CASSLYLRTGLADTQYF	TGCGCCAGCAGCTTATACCTTAGGACAGGGTTAGCAGATACGCAGTATTTT
TRBD1	TRBV6-5	TRBJ2-7	NA	CASSYDRDSYEQYF	TGTGCCAGCAGTTACGATCGGGACAGCTACGAGCAGTACTTC
NA	TRBV20-1	TRBJ2-7	NA	CSARSTYEQYF	TGCAGTGCTAGATCAACCTACGAGCAGTACTTC
NA	TRBV5-1	TRBJ2-1	NA	CASSLGGPYNEQFF	TGCGCCAGCAGCCTGGGGGGGCCCTACAATGAGCAGTTCTTC